These T cell receptor beta chains were read from a single sample in a study of post-analysis software for immune sequencing data. From the PCR reads, TCRdb called clonotypes with MiXCR, one entry per CDR3 protein. The sample lists 820,000 or so distinct CDR3 sequences, approximately 50% seen once, with 4% to 5.5% in the top ten. The sequenced sample was blood. The origin of the receptors is a girl between 5 and 17 years old with multiple sclerosis. The CDR3 runs from the conserved cysteine through the conserved F or W. D genes are given only for firm matches. Clone size is shown for a subset of rows, as once, few, many or a class of expanded clone.

size	D	V	J	CDR3	DNA
few	TRBD2	TRBV20-1	TRBJ2-5	CSARGDHSGRTQETQYF	TGCAGTGCTAGAGGTGACCATAGCGGGAGAACCCAAGAGACCCAGTACTTC
.	.	TRBV20-1	TRBJ2-7	CSARGRARGSHEQYF	TGCAGTGCTAGAGGGAGGGCAAGGGGGTCCCACGAGCAGTACTTC
.	.	TRBV10-3	TRBJ1-5	CAISEFDGSYSQPQHF	TGTGCCATCAGTGAATTCGACGGCTCATACAGTCAGCCCCAGCATTTT
.	.	TRBV27	TRBJ2-7	CASSLSLGDEQYF	TGTGCCAGCAGTTTATCCCTCGGGGACGAGCAGTACTTC
.	TRBD1	TRBV20-1	TRBJ2-1	CSGQGQGPYNEQFF	TGCAGTGGACAGGGTCAGGGGCCCTACAATGAGCAGTTCTTC
.	.	TRBV14	TRBJ2-7	CASSQPISYEQYF	TGTGCCAGCAGCCAACCCATCTCCTACGAGCAGTACTTC
.	.	TRBV18	TRBJ2-7	CASSPGDIGEQYF	TGTGCCAGCTCACCTGGCGACATCGGCGAGCAGTACTTC
once	TRBD1	TRBV10-2	TRBJ2-3	CASSGQGMGTDTQYF	TGCGCCAGCAGTGGACAGGGGATGGGCACAGATACGCAGTATTTT
.	TRBD1	TRBV4-1	TRBJ2-7	CASSQIDRGKGEQYF	TGCGCCAGCAGCCAAATCGACAGGGGCAAAGGCGAGCAGTACTTC
.	TRBD2	TRBV2	TRBJ2-1	CASSRLTSGYNEQFF	TGTGCCAGCAGCCGACTGACTAGCGGATACAATGAGCAGTTCTTC
.	TRBD1	TRBV15	TRBJ1-4	CATSIQGANEKLFF	TGTGCCACCAGCATACAGGGGGCGAATGAAAAACTGTTTTTT
.	TRBD1	TRBV24-1	TRBJ2-3	CATSDPDRPGTDTQYF	TGTGCCACCAGTGACCCGGACAGGCCCGGCACAGATACGCAGTATTTT
.	.	TRBV29-1	TRBJ2-5	CSVGRTGQETQYF	TGCAGCGTGGGCCGGACTGGCCAAGAGACCCAGTACTTC
.	.	TRBV5-1	TRBJ2-7	CASSPLLLGNEQYF	TGCGCCAGCAGCCCGTTGCTCCTTGGCAACGAGCAGTACTTC
.	.	TRBV25-1	TRBJ1-2	CASSEGQSYGYTF	TGTGCCAGCAGTGAAGGCCAGAGCTATGGCTACACCTTC
few	.	TRBV6-5	TRBJ1-1	CASSTLNTEAFF	TGTGCCAGCAGTACCTTGAACACTGAAGCTTTCTTT
.	.	TRBV4-1	TRBJ1-4	CASSQAQGRKGRQSNEKLFF	TGCGCCAGCAGCCAAGCTCAGGGAAGGAAAGGTCGGCAATCTAATGAAAAACTGTTTTTT
.	.	TRBV4-1	TRBJ2-7	CASSQGFAYEQYF	TGCGCCAGCAGCCAGGGTTTCGCCTACGAGCAGTACTTC
.	TRBD1	TRBV5-1	TRBJ1-6	CASSLGQEYNSPLHF	TGCGCCAGCAGCCTGGGACAGGAGTATAATTCACCCCTCCACTTT
.	.	TRBV29-1	TRBJ1-2	CSVEGRGTNYGYTF	TGCAGCGTTGAGGGCCGGGGGACAAACTATGGCTACACCTTC
.	TRBD1	TRBV20-1	TRBJ1-5	CSLGTANSNQPQHF	TGCAGTCTGGGGACAGCGAATAGCAATCAGCCCCAGCATTTT
.	TRBD1	TRBV7-6	TRBJ1-2	CASSATPGTGDGYTF	TGTGCCAGCAGCGCGACGCCCGGGACAGGGGATGGCTACACCTTC
.	.	TRBV29-1	TRBJ1-2	CSVEGGVGYTF	TGCAGCGTTGAAGGTGGGGTAGGCTACACCTTC
few	TRBD1	TRBV20-1	TRBJ2-7	CSARDAGGHGEQYF	TGCAGTGCTAGAGATGCAGGGGGTCATGGGGAGCAGTACTTC
few	.	TRBV3-1	TRBJ1-2	CASSQGPSPLPGLYYGYTF	TGTGCCAGCAGCCAAGGACCAAGCCCTCTACCGGGGCTATACTATGGCTACACCTTC
few	TRBD1	TRBV5-1	TRBJ2-7	CASGQGNSYEQYF	TGCGCCAGTGGACAGGGGAACTCCTACGAGCAGTACTTC
.	.	TRBV7-3	TRBJ2-7	CASSLIPFNYEQYF	TGTGCCAGCAGCTTAATCCCTTTTAACTACGAGCAGTACTTC
.	.	TRBV6-6	TRBJ1-5	CASQGGQPQHF	TGTGCCAGCCAAGGAGGTCAGCCCCAGCATTTT
.	TRBD1	TRBV12-3/TRBV12-4	TRBJ1-2	CASSLGQTAYGYTF	TGTGCCAGCAGCTTGGGACAGACCGCCTATGGCTACACCTTC
.	TRBD1	TRBV19	TRBJ1-2	CASTGQQHGYTF	TGTGCCAGTACGGGACAGCAACATGGCTACACCTTC
.	.	TRBV7-2	TRBJ1-1	CASSLWNRVGTEAFF	TGTGCCAGCAGCTTATGGAACAGGGTCGGCACTGAAGCTTTCTTT
.	.	TRBV6-1	TRBJ2-1	CASSEVGGPIVEQFF	TGTGCCAGCAGTGAGGTAGGAGGGCCAATAGTTGAGCAGTTCTTC
few	.	TRBV10-2	TRBJ2-7	CASSGTSPYEQYF	TGCGCCAGCAGCGGGACAAGCCCCTACGAGCAGTACTTC
.	.	TRBV20-1	TRBJ2-7	CSARYPGAYEQYF	TGCAGTGCTAGATACCCAGGGGCCTACGAGCAGTACTTC
once	.	TRBV2	TRBJ1-4	CASSVSPGNEKLFF	TGTGCCAGCAGTGTCTCCCCAGGAAATGAAAAACTGTTTTTT
few	TRBD2	TRBV10-3	TRBJ2-7	CAIRTSGSDEQYF	TGTGCCATCAGAACTAGCGGGAGCGACGAGCAGTACTTC
.	.	TRBV6-1	TRBJ2-1	CASSDGLRLFF	TGTGCCAGCAGTGACGGCTTAAGGCTGTTCTTC
.	.	TRBV5-1	TRBJ2-3	CASSLDGATSTDTQYF	TGCGCCAGCAGCTTGGATGGGGCAACTAGCACAGATACGCAGTATTTT
few	TRBD1	TRBV12-3/TRBV12-4	TRBJ2-3	CASSPGTGGASDTQYF	TGTGCCAGCAGTCCGGGGACAGGGGGCGCGTCCGATACGCAGTATTTT
once	.	TRBV25-1	TRBJ1-2	CASSDAGHGGGYTF	TGTGCCAGCAGTGATGCGGGGCACGGGGGCGGCTACACCTTC
.	TRBD1	TRBV10-2	TRBJ2-3	CASLRPGTGIGTDTQYF	TGCGCCAGCCTAAGGCCTGGGACAGGGATCGGCACAGATACGCAGTATTTT
.	.	TRBV5-5	TRBJ1-4	CASSLGQGNGKLFF	TGTGCCAGCAGCTTGGGCCAGGGGAATGGAAAACTGTTTTTT
.	TRBD1	TRBV5-1	TRBJ1-6	CASSLGTGGNSPLHF	TGCGCCAGCAGCTTGGGGACAGGGGGGAATTCACCCCTCCACTTT